This T cell receptor (beta chain) was recorded in a study of blood T cell repertoires in COVID-19. At the level of the study: Sites across the United States, Italy and Spain contributed samples from acute and convalescent COVID-19. The analysed material was cDNA or gDNA that came from T cells, B-cell-depleted T cells, or PBMCs.

Unmatched junction bases numbered 23, after V lost 6 bases and J lost 0 bases. Germline V gene sequence: CDR1 SNHLY, CDR2 FYNNEI. The CDR3 runs to 22 residues. Methods used by the authors: Amplification of reference gene primers provided the estimated nucleated cell counts. Profiled with immunoSEQ multiplex PCR; TCRdb holds only in-frame clones, not every one. V, J and clone size are those of that table, while D and trimming were read from the DNA. The sample contains 120,000 to 150,000 clones, around 80% of which appear only once. The V gene is TRBV2, the J gene TRBJ1-4, with 9 bases lining up with TRBD1. The sequencing input was peripheral blood. This clonotype was obtained from a man between 45 and 60 years old with acute or convalescent COVID-19. The CDR3 region is CASRGRTGAKRRGTATNEKLFF. The CDR3 nucleotides are TGTGCCAGCAGGGGCCGGACAGGGGCAAAGCGCAGGGGCACTGCAACTAATGAAAAACTGTTTTTT.